This entry lists 14 T cell receptor beta chains sequenced from one sample in a study of shared clonotypes between healthy human individuals. Assay: immunoSEQ multiplex PCR; the TCRdb copy retains only in-frame clones and omits some. Counted here are over 2 million clones, approximately 94% occurring once; the ten biggest clones make up more than 0.95%. Naivety among CD8 cells was defined by CD45RO negativity and positive CCR7 selection, thereby excluding terminally differentiated effector memory CD45RA+ cells. Sequencing used naive CD8+ T cells sorted from blood. The source is a man aged 18 to 30 in good health.

The rearrangement links TRBV4-3 to TRBJ2-7, with D unresolved. The CDR3 loop spans 15 amino acids. CDR1 and CDR2 from the germline V gene are LGHNA and YSLEER. Trimming took 0 bases from V and 1 from J, leaving 10 bases between them. Here the CDR3 DNA reads TGCGCCAGCAGCCAAGATCAAGAAGTTTCCTACGAGCAGTACTTC. It specifies CASSQDQEVSYEQYF.

V usage is TRBV5-1 and J usage is TRBJ2-7; TRBD2 aligns across 14 bases. Germline V gives CDR1 SGHRS, CDR2 YFSETQ. This CDR3 has 15 residues. Germline trimming cut 0 bases from V and 7 bases from J; bases unmatched to any gene: 3. Here the CDR3 reads CASSLGLAGGDEQYF. CDR3 DNA: TGCGCCAGCAGCTTGGGACTAGCGGGAGGGGATGAGCAGTACTTC.

The rearrangement joins TRBV10-3 to TRBJ2-5; D gene uncertain. This CDR3 contains 13 residues. Germline-derived CDR1 and CDR2 are ENHRY and SYGVKD. V lost 3 bases to trimming and J lost 4 bases, with 9 bases between them. This CDR3 reads CAISEPLGETQYF. DNA of the CDR3: TGTGCCATCAGTGAACCCCTCGGAGAGACCCAGTACTTC.

The V and J genes are TRBV6-4 and TRBJ2-3; no definite D call. The CDR3 is made up of 12 amino acids. Trimming pared 4 bases from V and 8 bases from J, leaving 10 bases between. Germline V lookup: CDR1 MRHNA, CDR2 SNTAGT. The CDR3 region has the DNA TGTGCCAGCAGTGTCCACTGTGGTACGCAGTATTTT. Amino acid sequence: CASSVHCGTQYF.

The genes are TRBV27 and TRBJ2-3; 7 bases line up with TRBD1. The CDR3 extends over 15 amino acids. The germline CDR1 and CDR2 sequences are MNHEY and SMNVEV (reference sequence). V lost 0 bases, J lost 4 bases, and 4 bases stayed unmatched. For the CDR3, the DNA is TGTGCCAGCAGTTTATCGAGGGGGCTGGCAGATACGCAGTATTTT. Its translation: CASSLSRGLADTQYF.

J is TRBJ1-2 and V is TRBV6-1; D is undetermined. Trimming stripped 1 base from V and 6 bases from J, with 12 bases between. Germline loops: CDR1 MNHNS, CDR2 SASEGT. The CDR3 length is 14 residues. The CDR3 DNA sequence: TGTGCCAGCAGTGAAGGGTTCCGGTACGATGGCTACACCTTC. It specifies CASSEGFRYDGYTF.

This chain links TRBV4-3 with TRBJ2-7; 10 bases match TRBD1. The V segment lost 0 bases and the J segment 3 bases; nucleotides outside the gene matches: 8. CDR3 length: 17 amino acids. The germline V gene encodes CDR1 LGHNA and CDR2 YSLEER. The CDR3 loop reads CASSQDRVTGGGYEQYF. In nucleotides, the CDR3 is TGCGCCAGCAGCCAAGATAGGGTGACAGGGGGCGGCTACGAGCAGTACTTC.

The chain joins TRBV5-6 to TRBJ2-3, with TRBD1 matching over 8 bases. The CDR3 is made up of 14 amino acids. The V segment lost 2 bases and the J segment 4 bases; nucleotides outside the gene matches: 3. The V gene's germline CDR1 is SGHDT and CDR2 YYEEEE. In DNA, the CDR3 is TGTGCCAGCAGCTTCGGACAGGGCGCAGATACGCAGTATTTT. As protein: CASSFGQGADTQYF.

This chain connects TRBV30 to TRBJ2-2; tentative D call: TRBD1 (5 bases). V lost 1 base and J lost 1, with 7 bases in between. The germline gives CDR1 GTSNPN, CDR2 SVGIG (reference sequence). This CDR3 contains 14 residues. CDR3 residues: CAWSDTGNTGELFF. CDR3 nucleotides: TGTGCCTGGAGTGATACAGGGAACACCGGGGAGCTGTTTTTT.

The chain couples TRBV5-1 to TRBJ2-7, with D possibly matching TRBD2 (5 bases). Trimming pared 5 bases from V and 0 bases from J, leaving 9 bases between. Germline V CDR1 and CDR2: SGHRS, YFSETQ. The CDR3 covers 13 residues. DNA for the CDR3: TGCGCCAGCAGACCAGCGGACTCCTACGAGCAGTACTTC. Translating it yields CASRPADSYEQYF.

Comment on this clone: Other DNA sequences in the sample encode the same CDR3. This chain links TRBV6-5 with TRBJ2-2; D is unresolved. Per the germline V gene, CDR1 is MNHEY and CDR2 is SVGAGI. The length of the CDR3 is 13 residues. Trimming took 0 bases from V and 5 from J, leaving 4 bases between them. CDR3 residues: CASSYSNTGELFF. CDR3 DNA sequence: TGTGCCAGCAGTTACTCCAATACCGGGGAGCTGTTTTTT.

To note about this clone: Other DNA sequences of this sample code for an identical CDR3. The chain uses TRBV6-1 and TRBJ2-7; no clear D gene. CDR1 MNHNS and CDR2 SASEGT come from the germline V gene. There are 13 residues in the CDR3. V was trimmed by 2 bases and J by 4 bases, leaving 9 bases between them. The CDR3 nucleotides are TGTGCCAGCAGTGAAAGTCTGTCTTACGAGCAGTACTTC. Translating it yields CASSESLSYEQYF.

Turning to this clone: The sample carries other DNA sequences with the same CDR3. The V call is TRBV19, the J call TRBJ1-1; D not resolved. Per the germline V gene, CDR1 is LNHDA and CDR2 is SQIVND (reference sequence). Trimming took off 3 bases at V and 1 base at J, with 6 bases between the two ends. The CDR3 has 13 amino acids. The CDR3 nucleotides are TGTGCCAGTAGTATTACACCGAACACTGAAGCTTTCTTT. The encoded protein is CASSITPNTEAFF. Complete variable domain (other parts from reference TRBV19 and TRBJ1-1): DGGITQSPKYLFRKEGQNVTLSCEQNLNHDAMYWYRQDPGQGLRLIYYSQIVNDFQKGDIAEGYSVSREKKESFPLTVTSAQKNPTAFYLCASSITPNTEAFFGQGTRLTVV.

V is TRBV4-3 and J is TRBJ2-2; TRBD2 is a possible D gene (6 bases). V lost 3 bases to trimming and J lost 7 bases, with 15 bases between them. Germline loops: CDR1 LGHNA, CDR2 YSLEER. The CDR3 totals 15 residues. The CDR3 region is CASSQEGHEVGELFF. As DNA, the CDR3 is TGCGCCAGCAGCCAGGAGGGCCATGAGGTCGGGGAGCTGTTTTTT.